This entry lists 22 T cell receptor beta chains sequenced from one sample in a study of untreated major depressive disorder. The antigens these receptors bind are not known. TCRdb keeps only in-frame clones here, not all; method: immunoSEQ multiplex PCR. Among about 19,000 clones listed, roughly 90% were seen once. The study's findings and limits: CD4+ T cells from depressed patients used TRBV05-01 (Vbeta 5.1) more often than controls.

The sample consisted of CD4+ T cells from PBMCs. Receptors were obtained from a woman in her thirties or forties with major depressive disorder.

The chain employs TRBV11-3 and TRBJ1-3; 7 nucleotides align to TRBD1. Germline V gene lookup returns CDR1 SGHNT and CDR2 YENEEA. The trim removed 4 bases at V and 5 bases at J, leaving 2 bases unmatched. The CDR3 runs to 13 residues. As DNA, the CDR3 is TGTGCCAGCAGCTCACAGGGGCGAAACACCATATATTTT. Protein sequence: CASSSQGRNTIYF.

V is TRBV5-1 and J is TRBJ1-5, with D unclear. The V gene lost 4 bases and the J gene lost 2 bases, with 10 bases spanning the gap. This CDR3 is built from 14 residues. CDR1 is SGHRS and CDR2 is YFSETQ in the germline V gene. CDR3 loop: CASSLGSGNQPQHF. In DNA, the CDR3 is TGCGCCAGCAGCCTCGGGTCGGGCAATCAGCCCCAGCATTTT. The entire variable domain, with the rest obtained from reference TRBV5-1 and TRBJ1-5, is as follows: KAGVTQTPRYLIKTRGQQVTLSCSPISGHRSVSWYQQTPGQGLQFLFEYFSETQRNKGNFPGRFSGRQFSNSRSEMNVSTLELGDSALYLCASSLGSGNQPQHFGDGTRLSIL.

V is TRBV29-1 and J is TRBJ1-2; 12 bases agree with TRBD1. Germline lookup yields CDR1 SQVTM and CDR2 ANQGSEA. The CDR3 sequence is 18 residues long. With V trimmed by 7 bases and J by 8 bases, 23 bases remained unmatched. The CDR3, as DNA: TGCAGCGCCACCGACGGGGGACAGGGGGCTCCAGGCGATAGGGGCTACACCTTC. Its translation is CSATDGGQGAPGDRGYTF.

V and J are TRBV28 and TRBJ2-5; unclear D gene. The germline gives CDR1 MDHEN, CDR2 SYDVKM. V was clipped by 2 bases and J by 4 bases, with 2 bases between them. The CDR3 covers 11 residues. This CDR3 reads CASSLGETQYF. The CDR3 bases are TGTGCCAGCAGTTTAGGAGAGACCCAGTACTTC. Together with reference TRBV28 and TRBJ2-5, the CDR3 gives the full variable domain: DVKVTQSSRYLVKRTGEKVFLECVQDMDHENMFWYRQDPGLGLRLIYFSYDVKMKEKGDIPEGYSVSREKKERFSLILESASTNQTSMYLCASSLGETQYFGPGTRLLVL.

The CDR3 here is CASSPPLTDTQYF. In nucleotides, the CDR3 is TGTGCCAGCTCACCCCCCCTCACAGATACGCAGTATTTT. The chain joins TRBV18 to TRBJ2-3; D not certain. The V gene lost 3 bases and the J gene lost 2 bases, with 6 bases spanning the gap. The germline V gene has CDR1 KGHSH and CDR2 LQKENI. This CDR3 spans 13 amino acids.

The rearrangement uses TRBV19 and TRBJ1-5; 11 bases agree with TRBD1. With V trimmed by 3 bases and J by 1 base, 5 bases remained unmatched. The CDR3 covers 17 residues. Germline V gene lookup returns CDR1 LNHDA and CDR2 SQIVND (reference sequence). The DNA of the CDR3 is TGTGCCAGTAGTATTCGCCGGGACAGGGGGAGCAATCAGCCCCAGCATTTT. Its protein is CASSIRRDRGSNQPQHF.

This chain connects TRBV5-1 to TRBJ1-1; possible D gene TRBD1, 6 bases. Germline V CDR1 and CDR2: SGHRS, YFSETQ. The CDR3 has 17 residues. Deletions cut 2 bases from V and 0 bases from J, with 17 bases between. This CDR3 is CASSLGGTPRVNTEAFF. The CDR3 region has the DNA TGCGCCAGCAGCTTAGGGGGGACCCCACGTGTGAACACTGAAGCTTTCTTT.

A single count supports this clone. The chain recombines TRBV11-3 with TRBJ1-1; D gene ambiguous. The CDR3 is 13 residues long. Germline V gives CDR1 SGHNT, CDR2 YENEEA. With 5 bases removed from V and 4 bases from J, the gap between germline ends came to 11 bases. CDR3 sequence (DNA): TGTGCCAGCAGCCCCGAGGGAGGCACTGAAGCTTTCTTT. Encoded protein: CASSPEGGTEAFF.

The rearrangement uses TRBV5-5 and TRBJ1-2; 7 bases fit TRBD1. J lost 8 bases, V lost 4 bases, and 8 bases had no gene match. Germline-derived CDR1 and CDR2 are SGHKS and YYEKEE (reference sequence). There are 13 residues in the CDR3. CDR3 sequence (DNA): TGTGCCAGCAGCAGACAGGGAATGGAGGGCTACACCTTC. It specifies CASSRQGMEGYTF.

The chain links TRBV27 to TRBJ1-1; a possible D gene is TRBD1 (5 bases). This CDR3 has 11 amino acids. CDR1 and CDR2 (germline): MNHEY, SMNVEV (reference sequence). Trimming stripped 10 bases from V and 11 bases from J, with 17 bases between. The CDR3 spells CATKEGSVAFF. In DNA form, the CDR3 reads TGTGCCACCAAAGAGGGGAGCGTCGCTTTCTTT.

CDR3 protein: CASSEGSRGYGYTF. DNA for the CDR3: TGTGCCAGCAGTGAAGGATCCAGGGGCTATGGCTACACCTTC. V gene TRBV6-1 combines with J gene TRBJ1-2; tentatively, D is TRBD1 (6 bases). The ends were cut back, 1 base at V and 4 bases at J, with 10 bases in the middle. The CDR3 has 14 residues. The germline V gene encodes CDR1 MNHNS and CDR2 SASEGT.

This clone was recorded only once. The chain is built from TRBV9 and TRBJ1-2; 9 bases align to TRBD1. CDR3 length equals 14 residues. Trimming took 4 bases from V and 2 from J; bases not matched to a gene: 3. Germline CDR1 is SGDLS and CDR2 is YYNGEE. The CDR3 bases are TGTGCCAGCAGCCCAGGACAGGGGAACTATGGCTACACCTTC. This sequence encodes CASSPGQGNYGYTF.

This clone appeared once. The genes are TRBV10-3 and TRBJ2-4, with D maybe TRBD1 (5 bases). V lost 0 bases and J lost 9, with 15 bases in between. CDR1 is ENHRY, CDR2 SYGVKD, per germline. CDR3 size: 15 residues. CDR3 sequence reads: CAISESTSRGSIQYF. CDR3 DNA: TGTGCCATCAGTGAGTCGACGTCAAGGGGCTCCATTCAGTACTTC.

This chain joins TRBV29-1 and TRBJ1-4; D is unclear. The length of the CDR3 is 14 residues. The germline V and J ends were trimmed by 4 bases and 14 bases, with 23 bases remaining between them. The germline V gene has CDR1 SQVTM and CDR2 ANQGSEA. The DNA for the CDR3 is TGCAGCGTTGTTGCCGGCCACGCCGGCCTGGGGCTGTTTTTT. It yields the protein CSVVAGHAGLGLFF.

The chain links TRBV10-1 to TRBJ1-4; D uncertain. The V and J ends lost 0 bases and 8 bases respectively, with 4 bases between them. Germline CDR1 WNHNN, CDR2 SYGVQD (reference sequence). The length of the CDR3 is 12 residues. CDR3 in amino acids: CASSESREKLFF. CDR3 coding DNA: TGCGCCAGCAGTGAGTCGAGGGAAAAACTGTTTTTT.

This clone was recorded only once. The chain is built from TRBV25-1 and TRBJ1-1; D is unresolved. The CDR3 length is 14 residues. Germline CDR1 reads MGHDK; CDR2 reads SYGVNS. Trimming pared 3 bases from V and 1 base from J, leaving 9 bases between. CDR3 protein: CASSDSTSNTEAFF. DNA of the CDR3: TGTGCCAGCAGTGATTCCACATCGAACACTGAAGCTTTCTTT.

This chain's CDR3 is CASSPLAGGNYEQYF. The CDR3 DNA reads as TGCGCCAGCAGCCCGCTAGCGGGGGGAAACTACGAGCAGTACTTC. The chain couples TRBV5-1 to TRBJ2-7, with 11 bases lining up with TRBD2. The germline gives CDR1 SGHRS, CDR2 YFSETQ. The CDR3 covers 15 residues. V gave up 4 bases and J gave up 3 bases; unmatched junction bases: 6.

The DNA for the CDR3 is TGTGCCAGCAGTTCCACGGACGTTGGCTACACCTTC. Protein sequence: CASSSTDVGYTF. The chain couples TRBV6-6 to TRBJ1-2, with no clear D. Per the germline V gene, CDR1 is MNHNY and CDR2 is SVGAGI (reference sequence). The CDR3 covers 12 residues. V lost 4 bases and J lost 7, with 10 bases in between.

The genes are TRBV21-1 and TRBJ2-7; TRBD2 reflects the table's D call only, with no check against the DNA. TRBV21-1 is classified as a pseudogene. This CDR3 contains 12 residues. The CDR3 sequence: CATSRGDYEQYV. CDR3 in DNA: TGTGCCACCTCCCGTGGGGACTACGAGCAGTACGTC.

The chain uses TRBV21-1 and TRBJ2-7. TRBV21-1 is recorded as a pseudogene. The CDR3 sequence is 18 residues long. Here the CDR3 reads CASSPRGPHTLGSYEQYV. The CDR3 nucleotides read TGTGCCAGCAGCCCGAGAGGACCGCATACCTTAGGCTCCTACGAGCAGTACGTC.

The rearrangement uses TRBV9 and TRBJ2-1; maybe TRBD2 (6 bases). V lost 4 bases and J 4 bases, leaving 9 bases between the germline ends. Germline V CDR1 and CDR2: SGDLS, YYNGEE. The CDR3 extends over 13 amino acids. This CDR3 is CASSFAGYNEQFF. CDR3 bases: TGTGCCAGCAGCTTCGCGGGGTACAATGAGCAGTTCTTC.

This clone was counted once. The V call is TRBV4-1, the J call TRBJ1-1; weak D call: TRBD1 (6 bases). The germline gives CDR1 MGHRA, CDR2 YSYEKL. Trimming stripped 4 bases from V and 2 bases from J, with 14 bases between. This CDR3 contains 15 residues. The chain's CDR3 is CASSPRQVYNTEAFF. The CDR3 DNA follows: TGCGCCAGCAGCCCGCGACAGGTCTATAACACTGAAGCTTTCTTT.